This T cell receptor (beta chain) was documented in a study of blood T cell repertoires in COVID-19. Study at large: Material from acute and convalescent COVID-19 was sourced from the United States, Italy and Spain. Sample material is recorded as cDNA or gDNA derived from T cells, B-cell-depleted T cells, or PBMCs.

Germline lookup yields CDR1 SEHNR and CDR2 FQNEAQ (reference sequence). The CDR3 length is 15 residues. With V trimmed by 5 bases and J by 7 bases, 14 bases remained unmatched. Only one count was recorded for this clone. Authors' methods: By means of reference gene primer amplification, nucleated cell counts were estimated. Measured with immunoSEQ multiplex PCR; TCRdb has only the in-frame clones, and not every one. D and trimming come from the DNA, and the V and J calls and clone size come from that table. The sample lists 170,000 or so clones; around 87% were seen once. The sequenced sample was peripheral blood. This chain joins TRBV7-9 and TRBJ2-7; 7 positions match TRBD1. The sequence was obtained from a man aged 40-49 years with active or convalescent COVID-19. CDR3 sequence (DNA): TGTGCCAGCAGCCATCTCGGGACAGACTTGAGGGAGCAGTACTTC. Protein: CASSHLGTDLREQYF.